The 10 T cell receptor beta chains presented below share a single source sample, sequenced in a study of Graves' ophthalmopathy and Graves' hyperthyroidism. RNA transcripts served as template for amplifying TCR beta CDR3 sequences. HTBI-primed first-round RT-PCR preceded second-round multiplex PCR. Each CDR3 protein gets one entry after TCRdb re-called the multiplex PCR reads with MiXCR. Of hundreds of thousands of distinct CDR3 sequences listed, roughly 20% are singletons. Sequencing was done on a sample of peripheral blood. The receptors originated from a woman under 30 with stable Graves' hyperthyroidism.

This chain uses TRBV5-1 with TRBJ2-7; TRBD1 matches at 8 bases. CDR1 and CDR2 (germline): SGHRS, YFSETQ. This CDR3 has 15 amino acids. J lost 0 bases, V lost 3 bases, and 5 bases had no gene match. The CDR3 nucleotides read TGCGCCAGCAGCTCCACAGGGGGTGCCTCCTACGAGCAGTACTTC. Protein sequence: CASSSTGGASYEQYF.

This clonotype was seen at least ten times. The chain recombines TRBV11-1 with TRBJ1-2; 8 bases match TRBD1. The germline V gene encodes CDR1 SGHAT and CDR2 FQDESV (reference sequence). V lost 1 base to trimming and J lost 2 bases; unmatched junction nucleotides: 6. The length of the CDR3 is 16 residues. The chain's CDR3 is CASSLVGQGLNYGYTF. The DNA for the CDR3 is TGTGCCAGCAGCTTAGTCGGACAGGGTTTAAACTATGGCTACACCTTC.

This clonotype occurred many times. The chain couples TRBV5-1 to TRBJ2-2, with 7 bases aligning to TRBD2. The CDR3 has 15 residues. The germline CDR1 and CDR2 sequences are SGHRS and YFSETQ. The V gene end was trimmed by 4 bases and the J gene end by 4 bases; junction bases not matched to a gene: 7. The DNA for the CDR3 is TGCGCCAGCAGCCCGGAAGGGAGGGGCACCGGGGAGCTGTTTTTT. This translates into CASSPEGRGTGELFF.

This chain joins TRBV11-2 and TRBJ2-7; 10 bases are shared with TRBD1. The CDR3 contains 13 residues. With V trimmed by 8 bases and J by 0 bases, 1 base remained unmatched. The germline V gene encodes CDR1 SGHAT and CDR2 FQNNGV. The CDR3 loop reads CASGQGDSYEQYF. As DNA, the CDR3 is TGTGCCAGCGGACAGGGGGACTCCTACGAGCAGTACTTC.

This sequence joins TRBV6-1 and TRBJ2-5; D is unresolved. Trimming took 6 bases from V and 5 from J, leaving 19 bases between them. The CDR3 has 15 residues. In germline, CDR1 is MNHNS, CDR2 SASEGT. The CDR3 nucleotides are TGTGCCAGCAGCGAGATGGTGGGGATTGTCGAGACCCAGTACTTC. Residues: CASSEMVGIVETQYF.

The rearrangement joins TRBV4-1 to TRBJ1-5; D is ambiguous. Germline V gene sequence: CDR1 MGHRA, CDR2 YSYEKL. The V gene lost 0 bases and the J gene lost 4 bases, with 16 bases spanning the gap. This CDR3 region has 17 residues. The CDR3 protein is CASSQDSTGRGNQPQHF. The CDR3 DNA reads TGCGCCAGCAGCCAAGATAGTACGGGCCGAGGGAATCAGCCCCAGCATTTT.

This clonotype was counted at least ten times. The rearrangement links TRBV19 to TRBJ1-1; D is unclear. Germline V gene lookup returns CDR1 LNHDA and CDR2 SQIVND (reference sequence). The CDR3 extends over 13 amino acids. The ends were cut back, 10 bases at V and 0 bases at J, with 12 bases in the middle. The CDR3: CATKLNLNTEAFF. CDR3 sequence (DNA): TGTGCCACCAAACTCAACCTGAACACTGAAGCTTTCTTT.

This clonotype was observed many times. The chain uses TRBV20-1 and TRBJ1-2; D is uncertain. V lost 5 bases and J lost 2, with 15 bases in between. This CDR3 comprises 14 residues. CDR1 and CDR2 (germline): DFQATT, SNEGSKA (reference sequence). The CDR3 loop reads CSAPGSPKNYGYTF. CDR3 in DNA: TGCAGTGCTCCAGGATCGCCCAAGAACTATGGCTACACCTTC.

This clonotype was observed at least ten times. The V and J genes are TRBV12-3 or TRBV12-4 and TRBJ1-5; D ambiguous. Trimming took 6 bases from V and 5 from J, leaving 11 bases between them. The length of the CDR3 is 13 residues. CDR3 coding DNA: TGTGCCAGCAGCCAAACAGAGTATCAGCCCCAGCATTTT. It translates to CASSQTEYQPQHF.

At least ten counts were recorded for this clonotype. The CDR3 is CSVEETGLWETQYF. CDR3 sequence (DNA): TGCAGCGTTGAGGAGACAGGGTTGTGGGAGACCCAGTACTTC. This rearrangement joins TRBV29-1 to TRBJ2-5; 7 bases are a match to TRBD1. This CDR3 is built from 14 residues. The germline V gene encodes CDR1 SQVTM and CDR2 ANQGSEA. V shed 3 bases and J 5 bases; nucleotides not matched to a gene: 9. The variable domain in full, completed from reference TRBV29-1 and TRBJ2-5, reads SAVISQKPSRDICQRGTSLTIQCQVDSQVTMMFWYRQQPGQSLTLIATANQGSEATYESGFVIDKFPISRPNLTFSTLTVSNMSPEDSSIYLCSVEETGLWETQYFGPGTRLLVL.